These 20 T cell receptor beta chains originate from one sample sequenced in a study of cytomegalovirus exposure and HLA in healthy donors (TCRdb year 2017). Libraries were built with the immunoSEQ multiplex PCR assay. A mixture of 60 forward primers for TCR Vbeta segments and 13 reverse primers for TCR Jbeta segments was used in the multiplex PCR. What TCRdb holds here is the immuneACCESS table cut down to in-frame rearrangements. Part of the clones is not present; checked against another copy, under half of the missing clones reflect an unresolved V gene, and the others are unexplained. Recorded for this sample are some 100,000 clones; 65% to 85% of them occurred a single time. Of the sample, about 16% falls within the top ten clones. Sequencing was done on a sample of PBMCs. These receptors all stem from a man aged 50 to 59 in good health and CMV-seropositive.

V and J are TRBV19 and TRBJ2-3; D is possibly TRBD2 (6 bases). This CDR3 is 10 amino acids long. Trimming shortened V by 5 bases and J by 12 bases, and 9 bases separated the two germline ends. CDR1 LNHDA and CDR2 SQIVND come from the germline V gene (reference sequence). The CDR3 coding sequence is TGTGCCAGTAGTGGGACTCTACAGTATTTT. Protein sequence: CASSGTLQYF.

This clone came up once. The chain links TRBV6-5 to TRBJ2-1, with 8 positions matching TRBD1. Unmatched junction bases numbered 4, after V lost 2 bases and J lost 1 base. Germline V CDR1 and CDR2: MNHEY, SVGAGI. The CDR3 contains 16 residues. CDR3 sequence reads: CASSYGTGGSYNEQFF. For the CDR3, the DNA is TGTGCCAGCAGTTACGGGACAGGAGGGTCCTACAATGAGCAGTTCTTC.

The chain links TRBV28 to TRBJ2-1, with D hard to call. CDR1 and CDR2 from the germline V gene are MDHEN and SYDVKM. Trimming shortened V by 4 bases and J by 0 bases, and 7 bases separated the two germline ends. This CDR3 region has 14 residues. CDR3 DNA sequence: TGTGCCAGCAGTTCCCACGGCTCCTACAATGAGCAGTTCTTC. Amino acid sequence: CASSSHGSYNEQFF.

This rearrangement joins TRBV5-1 to TRBJ2-7; 13 bases align to TRBD2. The CDR3 is 13 amino acids. Germline lookup yields CDR1 SGHRS and CDR2 YFSETQ. Trimming cost V 4 bases and J 5 bases; bases outside gene matches: 0. CDR3 region: CASSGTSGNEQYF. The CDR3, as DNA: TGCGCCAGCAGCGGGACTAGCGGGAACGAGCAGTACTTC.

This chain links TRBV2 with TRBJ1-5; 7 bases line up with TRBD1. J gave up 2 bases and V 4 bases, and 20 bases lay outside the gene matches. Germline V lookup: CDR1 SNHLY, CDR2 FYNNEI. The CDR3 contains 20 residues. The CDR3 spells CASSGETGFALGVGNQPQHF. The CDR3, as DNA: TGTGCCAGCAGTGGTGAGACAGGGTTTGCGCTGGGGGTTGGCAATCAGCCCCAGCATTTT.

The sample holds one count of this clone. This rearrangement joins TRBV7-2 to TRBJ2-3; D may be TRBD2 (6 bases). The CDR3 runs 16 residues. From germline, CDR1 is SGHTA and CDR2 FQGNSA. V was shortened by 0 bases and J by 0 bases, with 10 bases between the two germline ends. Here the CDR3 DNA reads TGTGCCAGCAGCTTAGCCGGGACTGCGAGCACAGATACGCAGTATTTT. This gives the protein CASSLAGTASTDTQYF.

The table lists this clone with a count of one. V gene TRBV14 combines with J gene TRBJ2-7; TRBD2 aligns across 9 bases. From germline, CDR1 is SGHDN and CDR2 FVKESK. CDR3 length: 14 residues. The V segment lost 4 bases and the J segment 3 bases; nucleotides outside the gene matches: 4. CDR3 amino acids: CASSLLAGSYEQYF. The CDR3 DNA reads as TGTGCCAGCAGCCTACTAGCGGGTAGCTACGAGCAGTACTTC.

The rearrangement uses TRBV5-1 and TRBJ2-7; perhaps TRBD2 as D (6 bases). The V gene lost 4 bases and the J gene lost 3 bases, with 20 bases spanning the gap. The CDR3 runs to 16 residues. The germline V gene encodes CDR1 SGHRS and CDR2 YFSETQ. CDR3 DNA sequence: TGCGCCAGCAGCACCGATTCTGGTGGGGGGTACTACGAGCAGTACTTC. As protein: CASSTDSGGGYYEQYF.

This clone was seen a few times. The rearrangement uses TRBV5-4 and TRBJ1-1; D is unresolved. In germline, CDR1 is SGHNT, CDR2 YYREEE (reference sequence). The germline V and J ends were trimmed by 4 bases and 0 bases, with 13 bases remaining between them. This CDR3 has 15 amino acids. The CDR3, as DNA: TGTGCCAGCAGCCGCGGGTGGACGGTGAACACTGAAGCTTTCTTT. This translates into CASSRGWTVNTEAFF.

The chain combines TRBV19 with TRBJ2-3, with D maybe TRBD1 (5 bases). Deletions cut 3 bases from V and 4 bases from J, with 11 bases between. CDR1 is LNHDA, CDR2 SQIVND, per germline (reference sequence). This CDR3 spans 14 amino acids. This chain's CDR3 is CASSMGLPPDTQYF. The CDR3 bases are TGTGCCAGTAGTATGGGGCTGCCGCCAGATACGCAGTATTTT.

The rearrangement links TRBV5-1 to TRBJ2-2, with TRBD2 matching 8 bases. V lost 4 bases to trimming and J lost 1 base; unmatched junction nucleotides: 12. The germline V gene encodes CDR1 SGHRS and CDR2 YFSETQ. The CDR3 has 18 amino acids. The CDR3 DNA is TGCGCCAGCAGCCCCCGGGGGGGTGTCCCCCAGAACACCGGGGAGCTGTTTTTT. Residues: CASSPRGGVPQNTGELFF. The full variable domain, with the rest looked up from reference TRBV5-1 and TRBJ2-2, is KAGVTQTPRYLIKTRGQQVTLSCSPISGHRSVSWYQQTPGQGLQFLFEYFSETQRNKGNFPGRFSGRQFSNSRSEMNVSTLELGDSALYLCASSPRGGVPQNTGELFFGEGSRLTVL.

V is TRBV4-1 and J is TRBJ2-1; TRBD1 matches at 9 bases. J gave up 10 bases and V 4 bases, and 8 bases lay outside the gene matches. The CDR3 is made up of 14 amino acids. Germline V gives CDR1 MGHRA, CDR2 YSYEKL. The CDR3 loop reads CASSPGRTGGEQFF. Written as DNA, the CDR3 is TGCGCCAGCAGCCCAGGTCGTACAGGGGGCGAGCAGTTCTTC.

The rearrangement uses TRBV6-5 and TRBJ1-5, with D possibly being TRBD1 (6 bases). This CDR3 region has 15 residues. Looked up from germline, CDR1 is MNHEY and CDR2 is SVGAGI. The V end was cut by 6 bases, the J end by 1 base, with 13 bases between. This CDR3 is CASRPQGKSNQPQHF. CDR3 DNA sequence: TGTGCCAGCAGACCACAGGGAAAGAGCAATCAGCCCCAGCATTTT.

The chain uses TRBV29-1 and TRBJ2-7, with D possibly being TRBD2 (6 bases). CDR1 and CDR2 (germline): SQVTM, ANQGSEA. This CDR3 has 14 amino acids. Trimming left V 6 bases short and J 5 bases short, with 20 bases between. The CDR3 reads CSVMGGRLMDEQYF. For the CDR3, the DNA is TGCAGCGTGATGGGGGGAAGGTTGATGGACGAGCAGTACTTC.

With regard to this clone: The same CDR3 is also encoded by other DNA sequences in this sample. J is TRBJ2-3 and V is TRBV29-1; D might be TRBD1 (6 bases). Trimming took off 2 bases at V and 3 bases at J, with 9 bases between the two ends. Germline V gene sequence: CDR1 SQVTM, CDR2 ANQGSEA. This CDR3 spans 13 amino acids. The CDR3 protein is CSVESQGTDTQYF. The CDR3 DNA follows: TGCAGCGTTGAATCCCAGGGGACAGATACGCAGTATTTT.

J is TRBJ1-3 and V is TRBV5-1; 7 positions agree with TRBD1. With 6 bases clipped from V and 4 bases from J, the junction kept 10 bases outside the gene matches. This CDR3 spans 15 amino acids. CDR1 and CDR2 (germline): SGHRS, YFSETQ. CDR3 in amino acids: CASTINTGDGNTIYF. The CDR3 DNA is TGCGCCAGCACCATCAATACAGGGGACGGAAACACCATATATTTT.

The V call is TRBV27, the J call TRBJ2-1; D not resolved. The CDR3 consists of 15 residues. Germline CDR1 is MNHEY and CDR2 is SMNVEV (reference sequence). V was clipped by 2 bases and J by 5 bases, with 13 bases between them. The CDR3 spells CASSLGPQFDNEQFF. CDR3 coding DNA: TGTGCCAGCAGTTTAGGCCCTCAGTTTGACAATGAGCAGTTCTTC.

This chain joins TRBV7-9 and TRBJ2-2; no firm D call. The germline CDR1 and CDR2 sequences are SEHNR and FQNEAQ (reference sequence). The CDR3 extends over 14 amino acids. The ends were cut back, 6 bases at V and 2 bases at J, with 10 bases in the middle. CDR3 in amino acids: CASRQSRNTGELFF. CDR3 nucleotide sequence: TGTGCCAGCAGGCAGTCCCGAAACACCGGGGAGCTGTTTTTT.

Only one count was recorded for this clone. The V call is TRBV5-1, the J call TRBJ2-5; 7 nucleotides line up with TRBD2. Germline V gives CDR1 SGHRS, CDR2 YFSETQ. This CDR3 contains 15 residues. Trimming at V came to 4 bases and at J to 0 bases, leaving 6 bases not matched to a gene. The CDR3, as DNA: TGCGCCAGCAGCGGGGGGGATCAGTACCAAGAGACCCAGTACTTC. This encodes CASSGGDQYQETQYF.

As for this clone: The junction differs from germline at one of its ends, possibly a read error. This chain links TRBV5-1 with TRBJ1-2; 10 nucleotides agree with TRBD1. The CDR3 is made up of 16 amino acids. CDR1 is SGHRS, CDR2 YFSETQ, per germline. CDR3 residues: CASSLAVGQGDYVYTF. DNA for the CDR3: TGCGCCAGCAGCTTGGCCGTAGGACAGGGGGACTATGTCTACACCTTC.